The entry that follows covers one T cell receptor beta chain sequence. Every bulk PBMC sample received the same 350 ng of DNA. TCRdb keeps only in-frame clones here, not all; method: immunoSEQ multiplex PCR. Here the sample spans about 6,900 clones, less than 85% being singletons. Time point meaning: pre-treatment baseline. This CDR3 spans 14 amino acids. Trimming cost V 4 bases and J 2 bases, with 12 bases left between them. Germline V gene lookup returns CDR1 SGHDT and CDR2 YYEEEE. The data originate from a study of blood T cell dynamics during melanoma immunotherapy. The sequencing used blood, collected from a patient treated with checkpoint blockade. The chain combines TRBV5-6 with TRBJ1-2; tentatively, D is TRBD1 (5 bases). This clonotype was obtained from a human donor with melanoma. The CDR3 DNA reads TGTGCCAGCAGCCCCTGGACACAAAACTATGGCTACACCTTC. Translation: CASSPWTQNYGYTF.